These T cell receptor beta chains were read from a single sample in a study of shared clonotypes between healthy human individuals. This table comes from immunoSEQ multiplex PCR, and its TCRdb copy is limited to in-frame clones, with some not included. The data show 170,000 or so clones, approximately 62% seen once. The sequencing sample was made of memory CD4+ T cells sorted from blood. These receptors were taken from a man aged 25 to 45 in good health. CDR3s include the opening cysteine and the closing phenylalanine or tryptophan. The D gene is left open where the match is weak.

>-|TRBJ2-1|TRBV7-6
CASSLAGAFNEQFF
>-|TRBJ2-7|TRBV7-8
CASSLNAAEQYF
>TRBD2|TRBJ2-7|TRBV19
CASSISLAGGPYEQYF
>-|TRBJ2-7|TRBV5-1
CASTPFLRRSSYEQYF
>TRBD1|TRBJ1-5|TRBV6-1
CASSARTGGYQPQHF
>-|TRBJ2-7|TRBV7-9
CASSAKTGGNSYEQYF
>-|TRBJ1-5|TRBV11-2
CASSPGANQPQHF
>-|TRBJ2-5|TRBV9
CASSVEDSWGETQYF
>-|TRBJ1-2|TRBV19
CASSIDRANYGYTF
>-|TRBJ2-3|TRBV2
CASKTGTADTQYF
>-|TRBJ1-3|TRBV5-1
CASSLGQRGNTIYF
>TRBD1|TRBJ1-2|TRBV28
CASSRGQGKGSYGYTF
>TRBD1|TRBJ1-5|TRBV28
CASSLGTASSNQPQHF
>TRBD2|TRBJ2-1|TRBV11-3
CASSFGLAGLINEQFF
>-|TRBJ1-5|TRBV20-1
CSASREHQHF
>TRBD2|TRBJ2-7|TRBV7-9
CASSQAGGHYEQYF
>-|TRBJ2-6|TRBV7-2
CASSSRVTGANVLTF
>TRBD2|TRBJ2-7|TRBV5-4
CASSLGAGLAASYEQYF
>TRBD2|TRBJ2-7|TRBV5-4
CASSRGTRGNYEQYF
>-|TRBJ1-2|TRBV6-9
CAALGDYGYTF
>TRBD2|TRBJ2-1|TRBV6-4
CASSVRASGRPRSYNEQFF
>-|TRBJ2-5|TRBV27
CASSLRSQSIQETQYF
>TRBD2|TRBJ2-1|TRBV7-9
CASSTLAGGAWFF
>-|TRBJ2-7|TRBV7-2
CASSHPSGQSSYEQYF
>-|TRBJ1-4|TRBV30
CAWSATNEKLFF
>-|TRBJ2-7|TRBV28
CASSSENPYEQYF
>-|TRBJ2-3|TRBV5-1
CASSLELAGTDTQYF
>-|TRBJ2-7|TRBV2
CASRRTTRYEQYF
>-|TRBJ2-3|TRBV2
CASRRAGSADTQYF
>-|TRBJ1-1|TRBV29-1
CSVRVGANTEAFF
>TRBD2|TRBJ2-1|TRBV19
CASSILAGPREQFF